One and the same sample provided the 24 T cell receptor beta chains below, sequenced in a study of low-dose radiotherapy and immunotherapy resistance in tumors. TRAV- and TRBV-specific primers primed first-strand cDNA, covering alpha and beta chains. TCRs underwent 20 PCR cycles of amplification with a constant-region primer and V-primer adapter. TCRdb re-derived calls from the reads in MiXCR, one entry per CDR3 protein. The table lists around 69,000 distinct CDR3 sequences, 30% to 40% of them singletons. Regarding time point: before trial treatment. The sample was PBMCs, taken before treatment. The receptors shown here come from a female donor with ovarian cancer.

This chain joins TRBV6-1 and TRBJ2-3; a weak D match, TRBD2 (6 bases). CDR3 length equals 14 residues. V was pared by 5 bases and J by 10 bases, with 19 bases between. The germline CDR1 and CDR2 sequences are MNHNS and SASEGT. The CDR3 here is CASSLGGAGPAQYF. CDR3 coding DNA: TGTGCCAGCAGTCTTGGAGGGGCCGGTCCTGCGCAGTATTTT.

Regarding this clonotype: A read error is likely here: a far larger clone is one base away. V is TRBV7-9 and J is TRBJ2-1, with 14 bases matching TRBD2. The CDR3 has 18 amino acids. The germline gives CDR1 SEHNR, CDR2 FQNEAQ (reference sequence). V dropped 5 bases and J dropped 10; count of bases not matched to a gene: 16. The CDR3 here is CASSPGLAGEGSSYEQFF. The CDR3 nucleotides are TGTGCCAGCAGCCCGGGACTAGCGGGAGAGGGGAGCTCCTACGAGCAGTTCTTC.

The chain employs TRBV9 and TRBJ2-1; 9 nucleotides agree with TRBD2. CDR1 and CDR2 from the germline V gene are SGDLS and YYNGEE. V gave up 0 bases and J gave up 6 bases; unmatched junction bases: 4. This CDR3 contains 15 residues. CDR3 coding DNA: TGTGCCAGCAGCGTAGTTGCGGGAGGGGTCAATGAGCAGTTCTTC. Its protein product is CASSVVAGGVNEQFF.

This clonotype was picked up many times. V and J are TRBV11-2 and TRBJ2-5; no definite D call. This CDR3 contains 14 residues. With 1 base removed from V and 5 bases from J, the gap between germline ends came to 11 bases. Germline V lookup: CDR1 SGHAT, CDR2 FQNNGV. CDR3 nucleotides: TGTGCCAGCAGCTTAGGCCTGGGAACTGAGACCCAGTACTTC. Amino acids: CASSLGLGTETQYF.

This clonotype was counted many times. The gene calls are TRBV12-3 or TRBV12-4 and TRBJ1-6; D gene ambiguous. CDR3 size: 13 residues. Trimming pared 2 bases from V and 7 bases from J, leaving 6 bases between. CDR3 sequence reads: CASSLSRNSPLHF. Here the CDR3 DNA reads TGTGCCAGCAGTTTAAGCCGGAATTCACCCCTCCACTTT.

This clonotype was seen ten or more times. The rearrangement uses TRBV5-1 and TRBJ2-1, with 11 bases that match TRBD2. CDR3 size: 16 residues. J gave up 7 bases and V 2 bases, and 8 bases lay outside the gene matches. Germline CDR1 and CDR2: SGHRS and YFSETQ. CDR3 in DNA: TGCGCCAGCAGCTTCACGACTAGCGGGGTGGGGAATGAGCAGTTCTTC. Protein: CASSFTTSGVGNEQFF. Complete variable domain (other parts from reference TRBV5-1 and TRBJ2-1): KAGVTQTPRYLIKTRGQQVTLSCSPISGHRSVSWYQQTPGQGLQFLFEYFSETQRNKGNFPGRFSGRQFSNSRSEMNVSTLELGDSALYLCASSFTTSGVGNEQFFGPGTRLTVL.

With respect to this clonotype: Only one base separates this from a far larger clonotype, so it likely reflects a read error. The chain links TRBV3-1 to TRBJ2-3; D is undetermined. The CDR3 runs to 14 residues. Germline CDR1 reads LGHDT; CDR2 reads YNNKEL (reference sequence). Trimming removed 1 base from V and 0 bases from J, with 5 bases in between. CDR3 region: CASSQAASTDTQYF. DNA of the CDR3: TGTGCCAGCAGCCAAGCGGCTAGCACAGATACGCAGTATTTT.

In its sample, this clonotype was seen many times. This chain links TRBV2 with TRBJ2-1; the match to TRBD2 covers 9 bases. Trimming removed 3 bases from V and 6 bases from J; junction bases left unmatched: 6. CDR1 is SNHLY, CDR2 FYNNEI, per germline. This CDR3 region has 15 residues. CDR3: CASSDRVAGANEQFF. CDR3 coding DNA: TGTGCCAGCAGTGATCGGGTAGCGGGGGCCAATGAGCAGTTCTTC.

The rearrangement joins TRBV14 to TRBJ2-2; weak D call: TRBD2 (5 bases). Trimming removed 0 bases at V and 6 bases at J, with 8 bases between. This CDR3 is 14 amino acids long. The germline gives CDR1 SGHDN, CDR2 FVKESK. The CDR3 DNA sequence: TGTGCCAGCAGCCAAGATCTAGCTGCCGGGGAGCTGTTTTTT. As protein: CASSQDLAAGELFF.

This clonotype was seen many times. The chain links TRBV24-1 to TRBJ2-1, with 11 bases aligning to TRBD1. The CDR3 runs 13 residues. CDR1 is KGHDR, CDR2 SFDVKD, per germline. The CDR3 DNA reads as TGTGCTTCCGGGACAGGGGGCTACAATGAGCAGTTCTTC. Protein: CASGTGGYNEQFF.

This clonotype has only a few counts. This sequence joins TRBV29-1 and TRBJ2-1, with D unclear. Trimming cost V 0 bases and J 6 bases, with 15 bases left between them. The germline V gene encodes CDR1 SQVTM and CDR2 ANQGSEA. The CDR3 length is 15 residues. CDR3 bases: TGCAGCGTTGAAGATCACCGGCAGGTGGCCAATGAGCAGTTCTTC. It encodes CSVEDHRQVANEQFF.

This clonotype was counted ten times or more. The chain carries TRBV19 and TRBJ2-2; 10 positions match TRBD2. This CDR3 has 17 amino acids. J lost 4 bases, V lost 3 bases, and 8 bases had no gene match. Germline lookup yields CDR1 LNHDA and CDR2 SQIVND (reference sequence). CDR3 coding DNA: TGTGCCAGTAGTATTCGATCCGGACTAGCGGTCACCGGGGAGCTGTTTTTT. It translates to CASSIRSGLAVTGELFF.

This clonotype was detected many times. V is TRBV7-9 and J is TRBJ2-1; the D gene is possibly TRBD1 (5 bases). The CDR3 runs 15 residues. V was pared by 8 bases and J by 3 bases, with 17 bases between. CDR1 is SEHNR and CDR2 is FQNEAQ in the germline V gene (reference sequence). The CDR3 region is CASWGRRGVYNEQFF. In nucleotides, the CDR3 is TGTGCCAGCTGGGGCCGTCGCGGAGTCTACAATGAGCAGTTCTTC.

This clonotype was detected a few times. The chain recombines TRBV5-6 with TRBJ2-7; D is perhaps TRBD2 (5 bases). Germline V CDR1 and CDR2: SGHDT, YYEEEE. The CDR3 is 12 amino acids. The ends were cut back, 4 bases at V and 4 bases at J, with 9 bases in the middle. CDR3 residues: CASSARGYEQYF. The CDR3, as DNA: TGTGCCAGCAGCGCCAGAGGGTACGAGCAGTACTTC.

This clonotype was detected ten times or more. The chain joins TRBV5-5 to TRBJ2-1; TRBD2 matches 8 bases. Germline values: CDR1 SGHKS, CDR2 YYEKEE (reference sequence). The V gene end was trimmed by 4 bases and the J gene end by 0 bases; junction bases not matched to a gene: 6. The CDR3 is 16 amino acids. CDR3 sequence reads: CASSTNSGGSYNEQFF. In nucleotides, the CDR3 is TGTGCCAGCAGCACCAACAGCGGGGGCTCCTACAATGAGCAGTTCTTC.

Sample share makes this clonotype medium-sized. The chain joins TRBV6-1 to TRBJ2-3, with D possibly TRBD2 on 6 matching bases. V was shortened by 7 bases and J by 0 bases, with 17 bases between the two germline ends. There are 16 residues in the CDR3. Germline V gives CDR1 MNHNS, CDR2 SASEGT. CDR3 DNA: TGTGCCAGCAACCCACGGACTGGAGGGAGCACAGATACGCAGTATTTT. It yields the protein CASNPRTGGSTDTQYF.

This clonotype was observed many times. The chain carries TRBV9 and TRBJ1-1; 8 bases agree with TRBD1. Germline-derived CDR1 and CDR2 are SGDLS and YYNGEE. The CDR3 runs 15 residues. With V trimmed by 0 bases and J by 1 base, 2 bases remained unmatched. The CDR3 loop reads CASSVGTGTNTEAFF. DNA for the CDR3: TGTGCCAGCAGCGTAGGGACAGGGACGAACACTGAAGCTTTCTTT.

This clonotype was found a few times. The genes are TRBV30 and TRBJ2-5, with no clear D. Germline CDR1 and CDR2: GTSNPN and SVGIG (reference sequence). CDR3 size: 11 residues. V lost 3 bases to trimming and J lost 5 bases, with 7 bases between them. CDR3 bases: TGTGCCTGGAGCCCGAGGGAGACCCAGTACTTC. This translates into CAWSPRETQYF. The full variable domain, its missing parts supplied by reference TRBV30 and TRBJ2-5, is SQTIHQWPATLVQPVGSPLSLECTVEGTSNPNLYWYRQAAGRGLQLLFYSVGIGQISSEVPQNLSASRPQDRQFILSSKKLLLSDSGFYLCAWSPRETQYFGPGTRLLVL.

This clonotype was counted a single time. This sequence joins TRBV18 and TRBJ2-7, with TRBD2 identical over 10 bases. Unmatched junction bases numbered 8, after V lost 4 bases and J lost 5 bases. This CDR3 has 15 residues. The V gene's germline CDR1 is KGHSH and CDR2 LQKENI. The CDR3 is CASSRGLAANNEQYF. The CDR3 DNA sequence: TGTGCCAGCTCACGTGGACTAGCGGCCAACAACGAGCAGTACTTC.

This clonotype was seen at least ten times. The gene calls are TRBV28 and TRBJ2-1, with a possible D match to TRBD1 (8 bases). Germline V gene data show CDR1 as MDHEN and CDR2 as SYDVKM. The CDR3 contains 15 residues. Trimming removed 2 bases from V and 8 bases from J, with 16 bases in between. DNA for the CDR3: TGTGCCAGCAGTTTACGACAGGGGAGGGTCGATGAGCAGTTCTTC. Amino acids: CASSLRQGRVDEQFF. Looking up the rest from reference TRBV28 and TRBJ2-1 gives the full variable domain: DVKVTQSSRYLVKRTGEKVFLECVQDMDHENMFWYRQDPGLGLRLIYFSYDVKMKEKGDIPEGYSVSREKKERFSLILESASTNQTSMYLCASSLRQGRVDEQFFGPGTRLTVL.

This clonotype was seen repeatedly, ten times or more. The chain has TRBV6-2 or TRBV6-3 and TRBJ2-3; TRBD1 matches at 7 bases. CDR1 is MNHEY, CDR2 SVGEGT, per germline. J gave up 4 bases and V 4 bases, and 2 bases lay outside the gene matches. The CDR3 contains 13 residues. The CDR3 spells CASSLQGPDTQYF. CDR3 coding DNA: TGTGCCAGCAGTTTACAGGGGCCAGATACGCAGTATTTT.

This clonotype was seen at least ten times. The rearrangement joins TRBV15 to TRBJ1-3; no clear D gene. The V end lost 0 bases, the J end lost 4 bases, and 13 bases lay between the germline ends. The CDR3 runs to 16 residues. The germline gives CDR1 LNHNV, CDR2 YYDKDF (reference sequence). CDR3 bases: TGTGCCACCAGCAGAGATACGGGGAATCGGGGAAACACCATATATTTT. This codes for CATSRDTGNRGNTIYF.

The table lists this clonotype with a few counts. The V call is TRBV11-3, the J call TRBJ2-5; D is ambiguous. The V end lost 2 bases, the J end lost 5 bases, and 6 bases lay between the germline ends. Germline V gene lookup returns CDR1 SGHNT and CDR2 YENEEA. The CDR3 extends over 12 amino acids. CDR3 loop: CASSLSRETQYF. Written as DNA, the CDR3 is TGTGCCAGCAGCTTATCCCGGGAGACCCAGTACTTC.

This clonotype was seen only a few times. A far larger clone is one base from this, pointing to a likely read error. The genes are TRBV26 and TRBJ2-7; the tabulated D call, TRBD1, remains unverified against the DNA. TRBV26 is termed a pseudogene. This CDR3 is built from 14 residues. The CDR3: CASSSTDRDNEQYF. In DNA form, the CDR3 reads TGTGCCAGCAGTTCAACGGACAGGGACAATGAGCAGTACTTC.